These T cell receptor beta chains were read from a single sample in a study of cytomegalovirus exposure and HLA in healthy donors. Profiled with immunoSEQ multiplex PCR; TCRdb holds only in-frame clones, not every one. The data show approximately 120,000 clones, with about four fifths seen just once and around 3.6% held by the top ten. Sequencing was done on a sample of PBMCs. The source is a man between 35 and 55 years old in good health and CMV-seronegative. CDR3s include the opening cysteine and the closing phenylalanine or tryptophan. A D gene is named only where the DNA matches it firmly. Clone size is stated in some rows and not others, as once, few, many or a class when expanded.

>.|TRBV5-1|TRBJ2-6|.
TGCGCCAGCCGGGGTAACCCTGGGGCCAACGTCCTGACTTTC
CASRGNPGANVLTF
>.|TRBV4-1|TRBJ1-4|.
TGCGCCAGCAGCCAACGGGTCTTTAGGACAGCCTTTAATGAAAAACTGTTTTTT
CASSQRVFRTAFNEKLFF
>TRBD1|TRBV19|TRBJ2-5|.
TGTGCCGCTGGACAGGTTCAAGGTGATCAAGAGACCCAGTACTTC
CAAGQVQGDQETQYF
>TRBD2|TRBV27|TRBJ2-1|.
TGTGCCAACAGTCTAGCGGGAGTAACGGGGAATGAGCAGTTCTTC
CANSLAGVTGNEQFF
>.|TRBV7-8|TRBJ2-7|.
TGTGCCAGCAGCTTAGGCACCAAAAGCGAGCAGTACTTC
CASSLGTKSEQYF
>.|TRBV6-5|TRBJ2-7|.
TGTGCCAGCAGTTACTCGAGTCAGGGTTACCCCTACGAGCAGTACTTC
CASSYSSQGYPYEQYF
>.|TRBV6-5|TRBJ2-7|.
TGTGCCTCCAAGAGGACACCAGGCTCCTACGAGCAGTACTTC
CASKRTPGSYEQYF
>.|TRBV6-6|TRBJ2-1|.
TGTGCCAGCAGTTACCCACTCAATGAGCAGTTCTTC
CASSYPLNEQFF
>.|TRBV9|TRBJ2-1|.
TGTGCCAGCAGTCCAGGCTTCAGGGGCTACAATGAGCAGTTCTTC
CASSPGFRGYNEQFF
>.|TRBV9|TRBJ2-1|.
TGTGCCAGCAGCGTAGGGTCAGTCTCCTACAATGAGCAGTTCTTC
CASSVGSVSYNEQFF
>.|TRBV4-1|TRBJ1-1|.
TGCGCCAGCAGCCAAGTGGGACTAACGGACACTGAAGCTTTCTTT
CASSQVGLTDTEAFF
>.|TRBV11-2|TRBJ2-3|.
TGTGCCAGCAGCTTAGTTCCGAGTCCCTTAGGGGTCACAGATACGCAGTATTTT
CASSLVPSPLGVTDTQYF
>.|TRBV5-1|TRBJ1-3|.
TGCGCCAGCAGTTTAGAGGGGGTGCACTCTGGAAACACCATATATTTT
CASSLEGVHSGNTIYF
>.|TRBV7-9|TRBJ1-2|.
TGTGCCAGCAGCTTCATCGGGGTTGGCTACACCTTC
CASSFIGVGYTF
>.|TRBV7-2|TRBJ1-2|.
TGTGCCAGCAGCTTGGGCGTTAACTATGGCTACACCTTC
CASSLGVNYGYTF
>.|TRBV18|TRBJ1-1|.
TGTGCCAGCTCCCCGCCCGGGAGAACGAACACTGAAGCTTTCTTT
CASSPPGRTNTEAFF
>.|TRBV4-2|TRBJ1-3|.
TGTGCCAGCAGCCAAGAGGGTCTCTCGGGGAGATCTGGAAACACCATATATTTT
CASSQEGLSGRSGNTIYF
>.|TRBV7-9|TRBJ1-2|once
TGTGCCAGCAGCTTAGCGCTTACTAGGCCCTCTAACTATGGCTACACCTTC
CASSLALTRPSNYGYTF
>.|TRBV30|TRBJ2-3|once
TGTGCCTGGACCGCAGTTAGTCGGGATGCGCAGTATTTT
CAWTAVSRDAQYF
>TRBD2|TRBV7-2|TRBJ2-3|.
TGTGCCAGCAGCTTTGTAGCGGGGAACACAGATACGCAGTATTTT
CASSFVAGNTDTQYF
>TRBD1|TRBV4-2|TRBJ1-4|few
TGTGCCAGCAGCCCACACCCGGGACAGCCGAATGAAAAACTGTTTTTT
CASSPHPGQPNEKLFF
>.|TRBV7-9|TRBJ2-7|once
TGTGCCAGCAGCCGGGACTTCTCCTACGAGCAGTACTTC
CASSRDFSYEQYF
>.|TRBV18|TRBJ1-6|once
TGTGCCAGCTCACTTAGCTTTCAGGGTAGCAATTCACCCCTCCACTTT
CASSLSFQGSNSPLHF
>TRBD2|TRBV27|TRBJ2-2|few
TGTGCCAGCAGTTTAGAAGTAGCGGGGGGCCCGAACACCGGGGAGCTGTTTTTT
CASSLEVAGGPNTGELFF
>.|TRBV7-2|TRBJ2-3|.
TGTGCCAGCAGCTTGGACAGAACCACAGATACGCAGTATTTT
CASSLDRTTDTQYF
>.|TRBV9|TRBJ2-2|.
TGTGCCAGCAGCGTAGGGGGAGCCGGGGAGCTGTTTTTT
CASSVGGAGELFF
>TRBD2|TRBV19|TRBJ2-3|.
TGTGCCAGTAGTTGGGCGACTAGCGGGGGAGTCACAGATACGCAGTATTTT
CASSWATSGGVTDTQYF
>TRBD2|TRBV4-1|TRBJ2-7|.
TGCGCCAGCAGCCCTACAGCCCCGGGGGGGCAGTACGAGCAGTACTTC
CASSPTAPGGQYEQYF
>.|TRBV11-3|TRBJ1-1|.
TGTGCCAGCAGCTCATCCGACATTACGGGAAACACTGAAGCTTTCTTT
CASSSSDITGNTEAFF
>.|TRBV2|TRBJ2-1|.
TGTGCCAGCACGGGGAGCGCGTCCTACAATGAGCAGTTCTTC
CASTGSASYNEQFF
>TRBD1|TRBV4-3|TRBJ1-3|.
TGCGCCAGCAGCCAAGATGAAGGGGGCGCGAACACCATATATTTT
CASSQDEGGANTIYF
>.|TRBV7-9|TRBJ2-1|.
TGTGCCAGCAGTGGGGCAGGAAATGAGCAGTTCTTC
CASSGAGNEQFF
>.|TRBV2|TRBJ2-1|.
TGTGCCAGCATTGAGGCGGGTCACAATGAGCAGTTCTTC
CASIEAGHNEQFF
>.|TRBV29-1|TRBJ1-3|.
TGCAGCGCCCAGCGGTCGGGTTTCGGAAACACCATATATTTT
CSAQRSGFGNTIYF
>TRBD1|TRBV6-5|TRBJ2-5|.
TGTGCCAGCAGTTACCAGACAGGGCTAGAGACCCAGTACTTC
CASSYQTGLETQYF
>.|TRBV7-3|TRBJ1-2|.
TGTGCCAGCAGCGAGGCGGCAGGGGACCGCGAGGGCTACACCTTC
CASSEAAGDREGYTF
>TRBD2|TRBV27|TRBJ2-3|.
TGTGCCAGCAGTTTTGGGCGGGAGCGGCTAGATACGCAGTATTTT
CASSFGRERLDTQYF
>TRBD1|TRBV7-2|TRBJ1-2|.
TGTGCCAGCAGCTCGGGACAGTCGTTTGGCTACACCTTC
CASSSGQSFGYTF
>.|TRBV19|TRBJ1-5|.
TGTGCCAGTAGTATGGTTGGGAGCTATCAGCCCCAGCATTTT
CASSMVGSYQPQHF
>.|TRBV28|TRBJ2-7|.
TGTGCCAGCAGCTTACTGGCTGGGGCCCAGGGGCAGTACTTC
CASSLLAGAQGQYF
>.|TRBV6-5|TRBJ2-5|.
TGTGCCAGCAGGCCGGACTTGTACCAAGAGACCCAGTACTTC
CASRPDLYQETQYF